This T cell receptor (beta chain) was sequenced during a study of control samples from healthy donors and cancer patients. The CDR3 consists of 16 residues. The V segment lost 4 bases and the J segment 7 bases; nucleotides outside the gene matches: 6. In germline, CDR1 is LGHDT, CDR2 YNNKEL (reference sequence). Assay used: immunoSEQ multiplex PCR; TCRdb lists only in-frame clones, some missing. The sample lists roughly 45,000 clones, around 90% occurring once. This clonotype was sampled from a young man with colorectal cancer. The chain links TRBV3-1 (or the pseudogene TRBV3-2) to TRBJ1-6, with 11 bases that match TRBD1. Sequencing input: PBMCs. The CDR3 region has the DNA TGTGCCAGCAGCCCCGGAGGGGACAGGGGGAATTCACCCCTCCACTTT. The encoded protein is CASSPGGDRGNSPLHF.